This T cell receptor (beta chain) derives from a study of shared clonotypes between healthy human individuals (dated by TCRdb to 2018 to 2021). Background on the whole study: The cohort included three men and a couple of women between 18 and 49 years of age. For each donor, CD4 naive and CD4 memory were each given three plates, CD8 naive was given two plates, and CD8 memory was given one plate. The study deeply sequenced blood TCR repertoires of about 5 healthy adults to estimate repertoire size and the extent of clonotype sharing between individuals. To increase sequencing depth and limit assay-specific biases, TCR repertoire library preparation and sequencing were carried out by different laboratories using diverse techniques. Each donor's leukapheresis produced roughly between roughly 0.85 and 10 billion PBMCs. What the study reported, not specific to this receptor: Based on pairwise subsampling, the degree of clonotype sharing among donors was expected to be affected by sequencing depth. Sharing across a few donors was observed for around 4.8% of naive CD4, over 3% of naive CD8, about 2.5% of memory CD4, and less than 0.45% of memory CD8 clonotypes. Clonotypes shared by all four sorted-subset donors showed higher generation probabilities than non-shared clonotypes. Sampling was restricted to blood, and TCR repertoires in tissue are likely to differ from TCR repertoires in blood. Incomplete sequencing was indicated by rarefaction of sorted-subset datasets, despite the large sequencing depth. Estimated clonotype richness was generally larger for naive than for memory subsets. The genetic and exposure-history diversity represented was limited by the small number of donors.

CD8 naive samples were CD45RO-negative cells positively selected for CCR7, giving a CD45RA+CCR7+ population that excluded TemRA cells. The donors were healthy, HIV-negative adults who had no recently reported acute infections or vaccinations. Only Caucasian adults living in Nashville, Tennessee, USA were represented among the donors. Blood was obtained by leukapheresis, after which PBMCs were separated by Ficoll-Histopaque density gradient centrifugation and cryopreserved in liquid nitrogen vapor phase. Analytical flow cytometry was used to check the purity and quantity of every magnetically sorted T cell population. Genomic DNA was isolated from every sorted fraction and measured by UV absorbance on a Nanodrop 2000c. Using the deep immunoSEQ assay, TCR CDR3 regions were amplified from genomic DNA by multiplex PCR. For each cell subset, the extracted genomic DNA was distributed evenly across all wells of several immunoSEQ 96-well plates, and each plate served as one replicate. Each replicate PCR for sorted subsets received about 200 ng genomic DNA, equal to tens of thousands of T cell genomes. Purified libraries were measured with a Qubit 3.0 fluorometer, size-checked on a Bioanalyzer 2100, and measured again with the KAPA Library Quantification kit. Each immunoSEQ 96-well plate was sequenced on its own single-read 150-cycle Illumina NextSeq 550 flow cell. Concerning the study's data processing: Because the immunoSEQ output held only junctional sequences and lacked quality scores, the filtering could not match the filtering applied to full-length reads. Sequences were annotated with PyIR, a Python wrapper for IgBLAST v1.9, using IMGT germline references to assign V/J genes and CDR3. Reads were removed for weak V/J assignments (E-value above 1e-6), missing CDR3, stop codons, out-of-frame junctions, or ambiguous translated residues. A V3J clonotype was defined by an identical inferred V gene, J gene, and CDR3 amino acid sequence. Percentage overlap between repertoires was calculated by dividing the number of shared unique clonotypes by the size of the smaller repertoire. Repertoire richness was assessed with RTK rarefaction, the Chao1 estimator, and Recon v2.1 estimates of unobserved clonotypes. Generation probabilities were computed with OLGA for all TCRbeta clonotypes obtained by the gDNA method from several donors. This is the immuneACCESS table as TCRdb keeps it, with only in-frame sequences that have V and J called. A part of the clones is gone; compared with another copy, unresolved V genes explain less than half, and the rest is unexplained. V and J calls and clone size are as listed in that table; D and trimming were resolved from the DNA. Within this sample are hundreds of thousands of clones, with about 91% of them counted one time only. More than 20% of the sample goes to the ten largest clones.

As to this clone: Its antigen has not been determined. Nothing much larger sits one base from this clone, and base qualities are not available.

CDR1 and CDR2 were assigned from the germline V gene as ENHRY and SYGVKD. Measured from the cysteine to the phenylalanine, the CDR3 is 13 residues long. Of all the DNA, just the CDR3 is kept, 39 bases in frame from base 1. V lost 6 bases and J lost 1 base; the stretch between them is 9 bases long. The chain uses TRBV10-3 and TRBJ1-1; the D gene cannot be named for sure. Sequenced input: naive CD8+ T cells sorted from blood. Per the publication, the cell subset or site label means: CD45RA+CCR7+. The source is a man aged 25 to 45 in good health. The CDR3 protein is CAISRTANTEAFF. In nucleotides, the sequence is TGTGCCATCAGCCGGACGGCGAACACTGAAGCTTTCTTT.